The next 4 T cell receptor beta chains were all read from a single sample in a study of T cell changes during pregnancy in multiple sclerosis. Data came from immunoSEQ multiplex PCR; TCRdb stores just in-frame clones and leaves some out. The sample has 11,000 or so clones, 85% to 95% seen once. The material was CD4+ T cells from peripheral blood mononuclear cells, obtained before pregnancy. These receptors were taken from a female donor with multiple sclerosis, enrolled in a pregnancy study.

The chain is built from TRBV28 and TRBJ1-3, with a weak D call TRBD1 (5 bases). This CDR3 contains 14 residues. The V gene's germline CDR1 is MDHEN and CDR2 SYDVKM. V was trimmed by 7 bases and J by 2 bases, leaving 12 bases between them. The CDR3: CASKAGTAGNTIYF. For the CDR3, the DNA is TGTGCCAGCAAGGCGGGGACCGCTGGAAACACCATATATTTT. Full variable domain (rest looked up from reference TRBV28 and TRBJ1-3): DVKVTQSSRYLVKRTGEKVFLECVQDMDHENMFWYRQDPGLGLRLIYFSYDVKMKEKGDIPEGYSVSREKKERFSLILESASTNQTSMYLCASKAGTAGNTIYFGEGSWLTVV.

The V and J genes are TRBV2 and TRBJ2-7, with 7 positions matching TRBD1. Germline loops: CDR1 SNHLY, CDR2 FYNNEI. There are 15 residues in the CDR3. J lost 0 bases, V lost 8 bases, and 10 bases had no gene match. Here the CDR3 DNA reads TGTGCCAGCTCCAGATGGGACAGACTCTCCTACGAGCAGTACTTC. Its protein product is CASSRWDRLSYEQYF. Full variable domain (missing parts from reference TRBV2 and TRBJ2-7): EPEVTQTPSHQVTQMGQEVILRCVPISNHLYFYWYRQILGQKVEFLVSFYNNEISEKSEIFDDQFSVERPDGSNFTLKIRSTKLEDSAMYFCASSRWDRLSYEQYFGPGTRLTVT.

V is TRBV7-6 and J is TRBJ1-2; D might be TRBD1 (5 bases). In germline, CDR1 is SGHVS, CDR2 FNYEAQ. V was pared by 5 bases and J by 4 bases, with 14 bases between. The CDR3 runs 14 residues. The CDR3 DNA sequence: TGTGCCAGCAGCCCAAGGACACTTTCCTATGGCTACACCTTC. It translates to CASSPRTLSYGYTF.

This rearrangement joins TRBV5-6 to TRBJ1-6, with TRBD1 matching over 9 bases. With 4 bases clipped from V and 8 bases from J, the junction kept 7 bases outside the gene matches. The CDR3 consists of 15 residues. Germline lookup yields CDR1 SGHDT and CDR2 YYEEEE. The CDR3 loop is CASSGYNRGHSPLHF. The CDR3 DNA is TGTGCCAGCAGCGGATACAACAGGGGGCATTCACCCCTCCACTTT.